Reported below is one TCR beta chain. This specimen comes from a study of T cells after posttransplantation cyclophosphamide. The naive gate required viable CD3+CD4+ or CD3+CD8+ cells with CCR7+CD45RA+CD45RO-CD95-CD27+CD28+ phenotype. The data were produced by immunoSEQ multiplex PCR, yet TCRdb's version contains in-frame clones alone and is incomplete. Among roughly 20,000 clones listed, 95% to 99% were seen once. Sequences were obtained from naive CD4+ T cells sorted from PBMCs. The receptor's source is a man in his forties or fifties in good health, CMV-negative, and a related stem cell transplant donor.

The CDR3 bases are TGCGCCAGCAGCTCACCTAGCACCCATGAGCAGTTCTTC. Translation gives CASSSPSTHEQFF. The rearrangement joins TRBV5-1 to TRBJ2-1, with D possibly matching TRBD2 (5 bases). V was clipped by 3 bases and J by 8 bases, with 12 bases between them. This CDR3 is 13 amino acids long. CDR1 and CDR2 from the germline V gene are SGHRS and YFSETQ.